This is a list of T cell receptor beta chains from one sample in a study of blood T cell repertoires in COVID-19. The assay was immunoSEQ multiplex PCR, and TCRdb's table has in-frame clones only and misses some. The table has roughly 290,000 clones, 80% to 85% seen once; the top ten hold 15% to 17%. Source material: peripheral blood. The receptor set was obtained from an older person with COVID-19, enrolled during active disease. Each CDR3 is given with its conserved first and last residue. The D gene is left open where the match is weak. For some rows the clone size is stated as once, few or many, or as a class when expanded; others skip it.

>17|TRBV5-4|.|TRBJ1-1|.
TGTGCCAGCAGCCGGAGGTTCCAGGCCAACGGGAACACTGAAGCTTTCTTT
CASSRRFQANGNTEAFF
>14|TRBV6-2/TRBV6-3|TRBD1|TRBJ1-1|.
TGTGCCAGCAGCACAGGGGACAGGGGGCCAGTAGCTTTCTTT
CASSTGDRGPVAFF
>15|TRBV19|TRBD1|TRBJ1-6|few
TGTGCCAGTTCAACAGGGGAATCCTATAATTCACCCCTCCACTTT
CASSTGESYNSPLHF
>14|TRBV14|.|TRBJ2-7|.
TGTGCCAGCAGCCGAACTCGCGGAGCCTACGAGCAGTACTTC
CASSRTRGAYEQYF
>18|TRBV4-1|TRBD2|TRBJ2-7|.
TGCGCCAGCAGCCAAGGGTGGGTCTCTAGCGGGAGTATCTTCGAGCAGTACTTC
CASSQGWVSSGSIFEQYF
>15|TRBV27|TRBD1|TRBJ2-7|.
TGTGCCAGCGCCTCTTCCGGGACAGGAGGAATCGAGCAGTACTTC
CASASSGTGGIEQYF
>14|TRBV18|TRBD1|TRBJ2-5|.
TGTGCCAGCTCCCCTAGGACAGGGCAAGAGACCCAGTACTTC
CASSPRTGQETQYF
>14|TRBV6-5|.|TRBJ2-5|.
TGTGCCAGCACGAACCGGTTTCACCAAGAGACCCAGTACTTC
CASTNRFHQETQYF
>15|TRBV25-1|TRBD1|TRBJ2-7|.
TGTGCCAGCAGGGCTCCGGGACAGGGGGCCTCGGAGCAGTACTTC
CASRAPGQGASEQYF
>14|TRBV6-6|.|TRBJ1-5|once
TGTGCCAGCAGCCCGGGGTTGAGCAATCAGCCCCAGCATTTT
CASSPGLSNQPQHF
>14|TRBV2|TRBD2|TRBJ2-7|.
TGTGCCAGCAGTGAAGGACTAGCACTTTACGAGCAGTACTTC
CASSEGLALYEQYF
>15|TRBV6-2/TRBV6-3|.|TRBJ1-1|.
TGTGCCAGCAGTTACCGTCCAGGGATGAACACTGAAGCTTTCTTT
CASSYRPGMNTEAFF
>15|TRBV9|.|TRBJ2-7|.
TGTGCCAGCAGCGTAGAAGGGGTGGTTGGCTACGAGCAGTACTTC
CASSVEGVVGYEQYF
>15|TRBV28|.|TRBJ1-1|.
TGTGCCAGCAGTTTATCCGAGAGGGTAAACACTGAAGCTTTCTTT
CASSLSERVNTEAFF
>15|TRBV5-4|TRBD1|TRBJ1-1|.
TGTGCCAGCAGCAGGGGGGACAGGGGCCGCCTTGAAGCTTTCTTT
CASSRGDRGRLEAFF
>14|TRBV6-6|TRBD1|TRBJ2-5|.
TGTGCCAGCAGTTCCCCAGGGGGCAGCGAGACCCAGTACTTC
CASSSPGGSETQYF